This T cell receptor beta chain was identified during a study of cytomegalovirus exposure and HLA in healthy donors. In the study overall: The study placed approximately 81% of its approximately 400 genotyped donors in the Caucasian-associated ancestry cluster.

This clone was found a few times. Antigen: not known. General study findings and limits: Per published accounts, TCR beta sequences correctly predicted the HLA-A and HLA-B alleles of most subjects. Usually a TCR sequence was rare, but some public TCRs were found in many donors.

It was with 60 Vbeta and 13 Jbeta primers that the PCR ran. TCRdb's copy holds only in-frame clones and misses some; the assay was immunoSEQ multiplex PCR. The sample shows more than 95,000 clones, over 9.5% of them seen only once. This CDR3 spans 17 amino acids. Germline V lookup: CDR1 SGHTA, CDR2 FQGNSA. V dropped 2 bases and J dropped 0; count of bases not matched to a gene: 4. The sample consisted of PBMCs. The chain recombines TRBV7-2 with TRBJ2-2, with 9 bases that match TRBD2. This TCR derives from a man aged 35 to 55 in good health and CMV-seropositive. The CDR3 sequence is CASSLNSGRTNTGELFF. The CDR3 coding sequence is TGTGCCAGCAGCTTAAACAGCGGGAGGACGAACACCGGGGAGCTGTTTTTT.